This T cell receptor (beta chain) was sequenced for a study of blood T cell repertoires in COVID-19. About the study: Specimens from acute and convalescent COVID-19 originated in the United States, Italy and Spain. Sources were T cells, B-cell-depleted T cells, or PBMCs; the material itself was cDNA or gDNA.

In the authors' workflow: The assay estimated nucleated cells by amplifying reference gene primers. The repertoire was sequenced with immunoSEQ multiplex PCR; TCRdb's copy has only in-frame clones and lacks some. The DNA gave D and trimming, while V, J and clone size come from that table. The table lists tens of thousands of clones, about 90% of them singletons. The CDR3 is 16 amino acids. Deletions cut 3 bases from V and 2 bases from J, with 19 bases between. Germline V CDR1 and CDR2: DFQATT, SNEGSKA (reference sequence). The rearrangement links TRBV20-1 to TRBJ1-2, with D uncertain. The receptor comes from a man aged 50-59 years with active COVID-19. Sample: peripheral blood. The CDR3 loop reads CSASVQMGSTNYGYTF. CDR3 DNA: TGCAGTGCTAGTGTCCAGATGGGCAGTACAAACTATGGCTACACCTTC.